Listed here is a single T cell receptor (beta chain). The data are from a study of blood T cell repertoires in COVID-19. This CDR3 spans 18 amino acids. Germline values: CDR1 SGHTA, CDR2 FQGNSA. J was trimmed by 2 bases and V by 4 bases; bases with no gene match: 10. Per the original data handling: Amplification with reference gene primers provided the estimates of nucleated cell counts. Generated by immunoSEQ multiplex PCR, the TCRdb table keeps only in-frame clones and is missing some. Clone size and V and J calls were adopted from that table, with D and trimming inferred from the DNA. Of 45,000 to 55,000 clones listed, over 80% are singletons.

The clonotype originates from a man aged 60 to 69 with active COVID-19. Material: peripheral blood. This rearrangement joins TRBV7-2 to TRBJ2-7; 14 bases align to TRBD2. CDR3 region: CASSSLSLTSGRAYEQYF. CDR3 nucleotide sequence: TGTGCCAGCAGCTCCCTAAGCTTGACTAGCGGGAGGGCCTACGAGCAGTACTTC.